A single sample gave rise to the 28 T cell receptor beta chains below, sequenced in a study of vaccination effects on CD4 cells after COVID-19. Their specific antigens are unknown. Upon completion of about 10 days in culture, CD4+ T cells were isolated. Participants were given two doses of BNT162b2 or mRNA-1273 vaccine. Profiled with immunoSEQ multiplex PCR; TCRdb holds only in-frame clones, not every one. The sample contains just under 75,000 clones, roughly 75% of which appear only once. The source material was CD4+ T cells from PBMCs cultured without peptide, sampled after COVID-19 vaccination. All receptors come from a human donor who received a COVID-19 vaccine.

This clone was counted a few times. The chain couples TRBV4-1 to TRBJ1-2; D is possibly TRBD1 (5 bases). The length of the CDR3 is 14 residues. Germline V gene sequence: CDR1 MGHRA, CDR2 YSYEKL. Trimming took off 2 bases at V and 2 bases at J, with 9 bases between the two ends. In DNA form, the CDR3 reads TGCGCCAGCAGCCAACCCGGGACCAACTATGGCTACACCTTC. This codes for CASSQPGTNYGYTF.

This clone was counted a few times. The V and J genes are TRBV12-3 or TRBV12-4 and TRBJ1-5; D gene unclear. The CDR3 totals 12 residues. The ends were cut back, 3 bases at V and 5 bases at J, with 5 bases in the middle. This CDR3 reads CASSLGYQPQHF. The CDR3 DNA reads TGTGCCAGCAGTTTGGGTTATCAGCCCCAGCATTTT.

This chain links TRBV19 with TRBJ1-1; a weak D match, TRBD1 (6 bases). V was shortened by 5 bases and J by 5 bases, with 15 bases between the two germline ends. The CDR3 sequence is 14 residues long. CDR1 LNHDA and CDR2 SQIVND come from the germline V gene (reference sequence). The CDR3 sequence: CASSEQGWKTEAFF. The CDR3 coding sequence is TGTGCCAGTAGTGAACAGGGCTGGAAGACTGAAGCTTTCTTT.

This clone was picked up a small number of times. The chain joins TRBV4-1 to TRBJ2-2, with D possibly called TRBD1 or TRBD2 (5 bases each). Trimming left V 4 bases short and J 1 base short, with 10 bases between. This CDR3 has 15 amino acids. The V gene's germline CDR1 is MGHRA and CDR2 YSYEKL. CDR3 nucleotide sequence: TGCGCCAGCAGCCGGGGGTTCGAGAACACCGGGGAGCTGTTTTTT. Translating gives CASSRGFENTGELFF.

As DNA, the CDR3 is TGTGCCAGCAGTTACTCGAGACAGTGGAATTCACCCCTCCACTTT. Translated, it gives CASSYSRQWNSPLHF. J is TRBJ1-6 and V is TRBV6-5; tentative D call: TRBD1 (5 bases). Germline V gene data show CDR1 as MNHEY and CDR2 as SVGAGI. The V end lost 0 bases, the J end lost 7 bases, and 10 bases lay between the germline ends. The CDR3 extends over 15 amino acids.

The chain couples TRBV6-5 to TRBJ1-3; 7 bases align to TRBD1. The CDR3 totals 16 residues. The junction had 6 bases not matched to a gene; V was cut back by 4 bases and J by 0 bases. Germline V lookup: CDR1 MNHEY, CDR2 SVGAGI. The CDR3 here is CASSFTGALSGNTIYF. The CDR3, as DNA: TGTGCCAGCAGTTTCACAGGGGCCCTCTCTGGAAACACCATATATTTT.

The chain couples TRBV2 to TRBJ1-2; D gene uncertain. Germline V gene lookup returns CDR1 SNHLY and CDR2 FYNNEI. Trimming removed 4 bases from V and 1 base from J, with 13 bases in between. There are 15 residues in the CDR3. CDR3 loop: CASSVEQFRNYGYTF. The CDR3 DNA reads TGTGCCAGCAGTGTCGAACAGTTCCGTAACTATGGCTACACCTTC.

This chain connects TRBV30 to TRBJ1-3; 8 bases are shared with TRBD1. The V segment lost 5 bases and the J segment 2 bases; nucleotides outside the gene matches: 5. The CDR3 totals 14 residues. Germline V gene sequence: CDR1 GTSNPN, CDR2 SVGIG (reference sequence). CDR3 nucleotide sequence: TGTGCCTGGGGACGGACAGGGACTGGAAACACCATATATTTT. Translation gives CAWGRTGTGNTIYF.

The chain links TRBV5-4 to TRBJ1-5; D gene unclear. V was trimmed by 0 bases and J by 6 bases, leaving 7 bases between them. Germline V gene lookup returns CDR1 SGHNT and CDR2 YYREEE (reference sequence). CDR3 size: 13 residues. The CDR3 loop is CASSLGIRQPQHF. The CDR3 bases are TGTGCCAGCAGCTTGGGTATTCGTCAGCCCCAGCATTTT.

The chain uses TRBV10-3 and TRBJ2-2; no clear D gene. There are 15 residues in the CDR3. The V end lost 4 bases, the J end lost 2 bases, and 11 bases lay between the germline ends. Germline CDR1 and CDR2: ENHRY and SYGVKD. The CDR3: CAISGEALNTGELFF. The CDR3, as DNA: TGTGCCATCAGTGGAGAAGCGTTAAACACCGGGGAGCTGTTTTTT.

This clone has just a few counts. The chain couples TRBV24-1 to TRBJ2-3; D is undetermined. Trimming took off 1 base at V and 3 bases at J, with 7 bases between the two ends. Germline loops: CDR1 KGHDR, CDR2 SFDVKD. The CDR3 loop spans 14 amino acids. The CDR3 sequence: CATSDFLGTDTQYF. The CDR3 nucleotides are TGTGCCACCAGTGATTTTTTGGGGACAGATACGCAGTATTTT.

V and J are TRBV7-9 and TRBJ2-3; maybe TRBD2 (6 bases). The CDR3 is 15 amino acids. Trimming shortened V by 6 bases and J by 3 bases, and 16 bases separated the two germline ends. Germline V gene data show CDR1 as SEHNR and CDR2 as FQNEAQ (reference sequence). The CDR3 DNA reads TGTGCCAGCAGACCGGGGGAGTTACAGACAGATACGCAGTATTTT. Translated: CASRPGELQTDTQYF.

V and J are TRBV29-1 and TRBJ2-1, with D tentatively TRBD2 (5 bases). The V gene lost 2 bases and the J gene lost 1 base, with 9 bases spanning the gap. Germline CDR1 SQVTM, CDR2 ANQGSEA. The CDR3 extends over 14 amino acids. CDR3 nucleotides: TGCAGCGTTGAATCGGGGTTTTCCTACAATGAGCAGTTCTTC. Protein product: CSVESGFSYNEQFF.

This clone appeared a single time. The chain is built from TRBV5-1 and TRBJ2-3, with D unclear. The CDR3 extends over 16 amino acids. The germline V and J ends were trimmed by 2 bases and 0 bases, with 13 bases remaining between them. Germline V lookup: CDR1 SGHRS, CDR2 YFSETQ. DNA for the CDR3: TGCGCCAGCAGCTTTCTGGCGGACGCTAGCACAGATACGCAGTATTTT. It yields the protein CASSFLADASTDTQYF.

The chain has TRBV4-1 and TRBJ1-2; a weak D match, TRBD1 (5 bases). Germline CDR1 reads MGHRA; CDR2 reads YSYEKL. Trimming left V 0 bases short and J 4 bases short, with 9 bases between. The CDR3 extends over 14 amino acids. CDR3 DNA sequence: TGCGCCAGCAGCCAAGAACGGGGCACCTATGGCTACACCTTC. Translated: CASSQERGTYGYTF.

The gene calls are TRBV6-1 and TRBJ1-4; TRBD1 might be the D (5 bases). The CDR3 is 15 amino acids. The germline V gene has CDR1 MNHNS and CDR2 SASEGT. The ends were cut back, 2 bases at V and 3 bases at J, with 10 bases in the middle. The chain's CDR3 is CASSESTDPNEKLFF. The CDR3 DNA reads TGTGCCAGCAGTGAATCGACAGATCCTAATGAAAAACTGTTTTTT.

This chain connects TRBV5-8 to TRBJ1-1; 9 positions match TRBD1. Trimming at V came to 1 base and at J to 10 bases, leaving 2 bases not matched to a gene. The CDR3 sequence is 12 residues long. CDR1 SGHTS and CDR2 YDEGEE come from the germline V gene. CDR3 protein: CASSLLTGGAFF. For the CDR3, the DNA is TGTGCCAGCAGCTTGTTGACAGGGGGAGCTTTCTTT.

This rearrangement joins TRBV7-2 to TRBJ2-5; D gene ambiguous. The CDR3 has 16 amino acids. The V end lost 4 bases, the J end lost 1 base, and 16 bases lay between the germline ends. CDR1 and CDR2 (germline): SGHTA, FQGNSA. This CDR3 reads CASSSNPIGSQETQYF. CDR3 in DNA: TGTGCCAGCAGCTCAAATCCCATTGGCAGCCAAGAGACCCAGTACTTC. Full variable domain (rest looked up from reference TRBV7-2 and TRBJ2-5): GAGVSQSPSNKVTEKGKDVELRCDPISGHTALYWYRQSLGQGLEFLIYFQGNSAPDKSGLPSDRFSAERTGGSVSTLTIQRTQQEDSAVYLCASSSNPIGSQETQYFGPGTRLLVL.

DNA for the CDR3: TGTGCCAGCAGTTTAATGTTGCGGGGCTACACCTTC. Translated: CASSLMLRGYTF. This chain connects TRBV28 to TRBJ1-2, with D unclear. The CDR3 is 12 amino acids. Trimming shortened V by 2 bases and J by 8 bases, and 9 bases separated the two germline ends. Looked up from germline, CDR1 is MDHEN and CDR2 is SYDVKM.

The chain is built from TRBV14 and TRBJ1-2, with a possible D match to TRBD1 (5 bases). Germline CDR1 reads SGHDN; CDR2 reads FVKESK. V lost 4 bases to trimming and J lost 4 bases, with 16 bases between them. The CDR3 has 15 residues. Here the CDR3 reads CASSPSRQTFYGYTF. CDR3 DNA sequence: TGTGCCAGCAGCCCCTCAAGACAGACTTTCTATGGCTACACCTTC.

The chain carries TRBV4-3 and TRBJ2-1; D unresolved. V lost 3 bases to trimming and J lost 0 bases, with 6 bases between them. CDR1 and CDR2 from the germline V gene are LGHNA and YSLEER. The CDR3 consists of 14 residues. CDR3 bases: TGCGCCAGCAGCCAGGAACGCTCCTACAATGAGCAGTTCTTC. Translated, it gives CASSQERSYNEQFF.

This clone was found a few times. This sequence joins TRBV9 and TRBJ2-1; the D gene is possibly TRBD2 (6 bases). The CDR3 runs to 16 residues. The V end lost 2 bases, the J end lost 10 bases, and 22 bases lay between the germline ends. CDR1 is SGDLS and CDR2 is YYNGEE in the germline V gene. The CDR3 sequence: CASSVTPGLSLREQFF. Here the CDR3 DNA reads TGTGCCAGCAGCGTGACCCCGGGACTCTCGCTGAGGGAGCAGTTCTTC.

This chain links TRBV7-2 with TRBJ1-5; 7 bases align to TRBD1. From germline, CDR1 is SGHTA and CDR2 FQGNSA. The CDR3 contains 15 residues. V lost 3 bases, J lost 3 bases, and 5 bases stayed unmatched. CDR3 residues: CASSLSGTDNQPQHF. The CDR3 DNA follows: TGTGCCAGCAGCTTGTCCGGGACAGACAATCAGCCCCAGCATTTT.

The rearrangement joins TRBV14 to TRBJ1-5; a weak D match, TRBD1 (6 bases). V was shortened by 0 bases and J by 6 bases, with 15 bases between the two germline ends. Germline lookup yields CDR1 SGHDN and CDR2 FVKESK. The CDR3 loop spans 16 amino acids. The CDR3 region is CASSQDRKQGRQPQHF. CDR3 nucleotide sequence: TGTGCCAGCAGCCAAGATAGGAAACAGGGACGTCAGCCCCAGCATTTT.

CDR3 coding DNA: TGCAGCGTTGAAGAAGCCCCGGGAACTGAAGCTTTCTTT. It translates to CSVEEAPGTEAFF. V usage is TRBV29-1 and J usage is TRBJ1-1; D not certain. V was cut by 0 bases and J by 5 bases, with 10 bases left in between. Germline assignment: CDR1 SQVTM and CDR2 ANQGSEA. The CDR3 consists of 13 residues.

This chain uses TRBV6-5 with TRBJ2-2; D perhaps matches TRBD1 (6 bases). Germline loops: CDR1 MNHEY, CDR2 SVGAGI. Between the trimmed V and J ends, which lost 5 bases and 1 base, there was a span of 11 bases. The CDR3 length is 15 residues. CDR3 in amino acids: CASSPGHLNTGELFF. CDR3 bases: TGTGCCAGCAGTCCGGGACATTTGAACACCGGGGAGCTGTTTTTT.

The CDR3 region has the DNA TGTGCCAGCAGTTCGAACAGGGTCCCGAACACTGAAGCTTTCTTT. It specifies CASSSNRVPNTEAFF. This sequence joins TRBV28 and TRBJ1-1; weak D call: TRBD1 (6 bases). Looked up from germline, CDR1 is MDHEN and CDR2 is SYDVKM. Trimming cost V 4 bases and J 1 base, with 13 bases left between them. There are 15 residues in the CDR3.

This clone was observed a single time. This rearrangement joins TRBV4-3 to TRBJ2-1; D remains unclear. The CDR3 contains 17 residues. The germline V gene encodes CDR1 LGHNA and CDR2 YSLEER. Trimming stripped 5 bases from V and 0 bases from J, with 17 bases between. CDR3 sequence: CASSGLFQLSSYNEQFF. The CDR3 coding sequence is TGCGCCAGCAGCGGCCTCTTCCAATTAAGCTCCTACAATGAGCAGTTCTTC.